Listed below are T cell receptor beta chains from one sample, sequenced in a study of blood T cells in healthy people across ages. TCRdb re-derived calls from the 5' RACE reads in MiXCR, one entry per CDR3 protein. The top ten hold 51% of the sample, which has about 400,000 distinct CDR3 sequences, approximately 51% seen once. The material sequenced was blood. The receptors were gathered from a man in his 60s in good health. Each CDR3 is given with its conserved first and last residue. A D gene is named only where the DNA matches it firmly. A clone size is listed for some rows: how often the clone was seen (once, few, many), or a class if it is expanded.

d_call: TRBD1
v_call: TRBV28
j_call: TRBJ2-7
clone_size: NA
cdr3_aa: CASSPSGGTGVPEQYF
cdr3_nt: TGTGCCAGCAGTCCCTCCGGTGGGACAGGGGTTCCCGAGCAGTACTTC

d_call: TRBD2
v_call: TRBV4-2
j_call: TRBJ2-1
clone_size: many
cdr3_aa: CASSQSGREQNEQFF
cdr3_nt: TGTGCCAGCAGCCAGAGCGGGAGGGAACAAAATGAGCAGTTCTTC

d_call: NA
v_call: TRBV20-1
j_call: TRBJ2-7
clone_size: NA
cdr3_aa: CSARDSGKTYEQYF
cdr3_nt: TGCAGTGCTAGAGATAGCGGCAAGACCTACGAGCAGTACTTC

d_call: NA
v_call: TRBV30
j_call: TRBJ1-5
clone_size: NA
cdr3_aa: CAWSVPTGRNQPQHF
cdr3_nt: TGTGCCTGGAGTGTACCGACAGGAAGGAATCAGCCCCAGCATTTT

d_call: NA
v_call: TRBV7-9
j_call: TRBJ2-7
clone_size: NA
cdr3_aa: CASSLPGYEQCF
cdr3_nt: TGTGCCAGCAGCCTCCCGGGCTACGAGCAGTGCTTC

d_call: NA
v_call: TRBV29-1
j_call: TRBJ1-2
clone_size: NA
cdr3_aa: CSVLLVDYGYTF
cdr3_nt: TGCAGCGTCCTGCTCGTGGATTATGGCTACACCTTC

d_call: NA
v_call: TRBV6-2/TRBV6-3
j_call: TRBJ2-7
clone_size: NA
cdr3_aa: CASSYSSTGSNEQYF
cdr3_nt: TGTGCCAGCAGTTACTCGTCCACAGGGTCGAACGAGCAGTACTTC

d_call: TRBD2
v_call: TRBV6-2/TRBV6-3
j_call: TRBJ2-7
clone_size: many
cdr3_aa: CASSYLSGRYEQYF
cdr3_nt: TGTGCCAGCAGTTACCTCAGCGGGAGGTACGAGCAGTACTTC

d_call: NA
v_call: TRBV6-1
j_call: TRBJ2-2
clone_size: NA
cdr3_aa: CASSRRWGSGELFF
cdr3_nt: TGTGCCAGCAGTCGAAGGTGGGGGTCCGGGGAGCTGTTTTTT

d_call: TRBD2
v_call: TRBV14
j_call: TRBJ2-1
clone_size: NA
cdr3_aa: CAGSLLGRAGNNEQFF
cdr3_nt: TGTGCCGGCAGCCTCTTGGGACGAGCGGGGAACAATGAGCAGTTCTTC

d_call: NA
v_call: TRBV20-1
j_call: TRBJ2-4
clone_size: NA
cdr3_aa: CSAPVLGDIQYF
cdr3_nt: TGCAGTGCCCCGGTTTTGGGTGACATTCAGTACTTC

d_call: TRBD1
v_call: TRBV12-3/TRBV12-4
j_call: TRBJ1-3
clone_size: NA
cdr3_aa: CASSSIPRGDTIYF
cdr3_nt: TGTGCCAGCAGTTCCATACCCAGGGGGGACACCATATATTTT

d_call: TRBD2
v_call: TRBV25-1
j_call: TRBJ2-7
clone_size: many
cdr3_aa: CASSEWGGSRYEQYF
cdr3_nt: TGTGCCAGCAGTGAATGGGGCGGGAGTCGGTACGAGCAGTACTTC

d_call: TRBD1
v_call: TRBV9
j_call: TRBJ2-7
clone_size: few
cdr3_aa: CASSVGDREDYEQYF
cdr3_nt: TGTGCCAGCAGCGTAGGGGACAGGGAGGACTACGAGCAGTACTTC